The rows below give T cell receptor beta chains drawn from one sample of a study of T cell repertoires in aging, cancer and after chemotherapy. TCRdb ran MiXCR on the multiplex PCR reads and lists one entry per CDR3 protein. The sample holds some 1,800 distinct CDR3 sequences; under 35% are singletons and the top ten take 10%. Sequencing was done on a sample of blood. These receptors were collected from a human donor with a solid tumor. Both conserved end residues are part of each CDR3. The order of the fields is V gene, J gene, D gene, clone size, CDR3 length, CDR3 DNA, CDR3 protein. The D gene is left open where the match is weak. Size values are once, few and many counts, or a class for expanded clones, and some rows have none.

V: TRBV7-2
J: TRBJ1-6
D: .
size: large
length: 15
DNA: TGTGCCAGCAGCTTAAGTGTTCAGATCAATTCACCCCTCCACTTT
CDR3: CASSLSVQINSPLHF

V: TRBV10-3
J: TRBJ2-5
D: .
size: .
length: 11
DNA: TGTGCCAGCGGGAACCAAGACACCCAGTACTTT
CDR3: CASGNQDTQYF

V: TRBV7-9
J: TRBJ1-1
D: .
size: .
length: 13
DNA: TGTGCCAGCAGCCTGGAGGGGAACACTGAAGCTTTCTTT
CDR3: CASSLEGNTEAFF

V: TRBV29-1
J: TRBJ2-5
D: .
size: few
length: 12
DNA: TGCAGCGTACTACATCAGGGGGAGACCCAGTACTTC
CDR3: CSVLHQGETQYF

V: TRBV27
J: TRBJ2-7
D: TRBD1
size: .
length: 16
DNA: TGTGCCAGCAACATTGCGGGACAGGGGGTTCAGTGGGAGCAGTACTTC
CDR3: CASNIAGQGVQWEQYF

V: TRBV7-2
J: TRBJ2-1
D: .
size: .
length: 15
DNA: TGTGCCAGCAGGTTAGGGGGACTCGCCTACAATGAGCAGTTCTTC
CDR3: CASRLGGLAYNEQFF

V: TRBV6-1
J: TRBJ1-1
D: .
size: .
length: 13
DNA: TGTGCCAGCAGTGTCACGGAGAACACTGAAGCTTTCTTT
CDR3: CASSVTENTEAFF

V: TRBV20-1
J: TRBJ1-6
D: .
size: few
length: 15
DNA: TGCAGTGCTAGGAAAGGGGACGGGTATAATTCACCCCTCCACTTT
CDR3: CSARKGDGYNSPLHF

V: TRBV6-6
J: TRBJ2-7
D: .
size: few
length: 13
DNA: TGTGCCAGCAGTTACTCGGTGGGCTACGAGCAGTACTTC
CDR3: CASSYSVGYEQYF

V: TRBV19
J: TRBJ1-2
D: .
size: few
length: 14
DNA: TGTGCCAGTAGCCACCTGGGACGGATGAATGGCTACACCTTC
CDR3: CASSHLGRMNGYTF

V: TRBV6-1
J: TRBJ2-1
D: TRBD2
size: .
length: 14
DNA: TGTGCCAGCAGTTCCAGCGGGAGAAACGATGAGCAGTTCTTC
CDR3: CASSSSGRNDEQFF

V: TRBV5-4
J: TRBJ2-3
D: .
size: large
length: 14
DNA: TGTGCCAGCAGCTTGGGGAAAGTGACAGATACGCAGTATTTT
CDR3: CASSLGKVTDTQYF

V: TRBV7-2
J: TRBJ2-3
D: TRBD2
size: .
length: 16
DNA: TGTGCCAGCAGCTTAGCGGGTAGCGGGGGCACAGATACGCAGTATTTT
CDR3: CASSLAGSGGTDTQYF

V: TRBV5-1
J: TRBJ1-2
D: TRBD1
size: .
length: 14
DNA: TGCGCCAGCAGCTTAACAGGGGGAGACGGGGGCTACACCTTC
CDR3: CASSLTGGDGGYTF

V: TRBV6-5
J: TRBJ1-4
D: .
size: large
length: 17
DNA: TGTGCCAGCAGTTACTCCACCTTATTTGCAACTAATGAAAAACTGTTTTTT
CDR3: CASSYSTLFATNEKLFF

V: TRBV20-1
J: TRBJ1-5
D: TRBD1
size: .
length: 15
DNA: TGCAGTGCTAGTCTCCGACAGGGTTCCAATCAGCCCCAGCATTTT
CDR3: CSASLRQGSNQPQHF